This is a list of T cell receptor beta chains from one sample in a study of cytomegalovirus exposure and HLA in healthy donors. TCRdb's table, derived via immunoSEQ multiplex PCR, lists solely in-frame clones and lacks some. The sample lists roughly 130,000 clones; 70% to 75% were seen once. The sequenced sample consisted of PBMCs. These TCRs come from a woman aged 40 to 50 in good health and CMV-seropositive. The conserved cysteine and the conserved F or W are not part of the CDR3 here.

j_call v_call cdr3_aa
TRBJ2-1 TRBV18 ASSPQGSSYNEQF
TRBJ1-2 TRBV2 ASRQGIGGYT
TRBJ1-4 TRBV5-1 ASSFQGAETNEKLF
TRBJ2-7 TRBV13 ASSFDIGGLAGGEQY
TRBJ1-1 TRBV7-3 ASSLTGQGITEAF
TRBJ2-7 TRBV7-9 ASSSGTSGGAEQY
TRBJ2-5 TRBV27 ASRQGVQETQY
TRBJ2-1 TRBV5-4 ASSTDRLGSNEQF
TRBJ2-7 TRBV14 ASSQDGTGASYEQY
TRBJ2-5 TRBV5-1 ASSLAGGGNRRETQY
TRBJ1-1 TRBV19 ASSIYGRGANTEAF
TRBJ2-1 TRBV7-6 ASSLSSGGRGDNEQF
TRBJ1-5 TRBV19 ASSPLDTSNQPQH
TRBJ2-3 TRBV11-2 ASSLDGRGGADTQY
TRBJ1-5 TRBV5-5 ASSLVPGDSNQPQH
TRBJ1-2 TRBV23-1 ASSQFGGAGGYGYT
TRBJ1-1 TRBV7-2 ASSLGPGQGEAF
TRBJ2-7 TRBV6-6 ASSYLRTGTYEQY
TRBJ2-3 TRBV9 ASSVVSNPTDTQY
TRBJ2-7 TRBV4-1 ASSQETTGKRYEQY
TRBJ2-1 TRBV4-1 ASSHPASGKYNEQF
TRBJ2-1 TRBV5-1 ASSFGTAYNEQF
TRBJ1-1 TRBV5-1 ASSLDRTGEAF
TRBJ2-1 TRBV5-4 ASSLSGQTYNEQF
TRBJ1-5 TRBV2 ASRGDREESNQPQH
TRBJ1-2 TRBV28 ASRHTYPSTVYGYT
TRBJ2-1 TRBV18 ASSPRTSGRIGEQF
TRBJ2-5 TRBV6-4 ASSLFPPPGLALETQY
TRBJ1-4 TRBV2 ATQGQANEKLF
TRBJ2-3 TRBV9 ATLLTRGGRRDTQY
TRBJ1-1 TRBV19 ASSIGTGSPEAF
TRBJ1-5 TRBV7-6 ASSFCRVRQPQH
TRBJ2-2 TRBV19 ASSGQGNTGELF
TRBJ2-1 TRBV27 ASSPGLAGGISSYNEQF
TRBJ2-3 TRBV18 ASSPQGADTQY
TRBJ2-1 TRBV19 ASSISGYNEQF
TRBJ1-5 TRBV4-1 ASSQVAGATAVTRQPQH
TRBJ1-4 TRBV28 ASSSAGPEKLF
TRBJ2-1 TRBV7-2 ASRLAGKNEQF
TRBJ1-1 TRBV30 AWSVFPSTGLNTEAF
TRBJ2-2 TRBV19 ASSIKTGGTGELF
TRBJ2-5 TRBV11-2 ASSLEGQGWGETQY
TRBJ2-3 TRBV5-1 ASSRTPGTGGPTQY
TRBJ2-3 TRBV18 ASSPPAGGYSTDTQY
TRBJ1-3 TRBV2 ASSRGGANGNTIY
TRBJ2-2 TRBV6-4 ASSDYRYRLGLAKNTGELF
TRBJ1-1 TRBV2 ASALDTEAF
TRBJ1-2 TRBV10-3 AISESSYRENGYT
TRBJ2-3 TRBV5-1 ASSWGTGGTDTQY
TRBJ2-1 TRBV5-6 ASSRFSGTTYNEQF
TRBJ1-1 TRBV5-1 ASSRSEGTVNTEAF
TRBJ2-5 TRBV14 ASSLGETQY
TRBJ2-7 TRBV30 AWRPSRDRGIYEQY
TRBJ2-1 TRBV5-4 ASSLPDRAYNEQF
. TRBV10-3 AISESMKRQGIYEQY
TRBJ2-7 TRBV7-9 ASSPGRVLTYEQY
TRBJ1-2 TRBV7-9 ASTFQGGSGYT
TRBJ2-4 TRBV7-8 ASSLTGQNIQY
TRBJ2-3 TRBV6-6 ASSYAQRGNTDTQY
TRBJ2-7 TRBV7-3 ASSLGFYEQY